The present T cell receptor (beta chain) was sequenced within a study of blood T cells in healthy people across ages. Notes on the study in general: CMV infection status of these donors was not known.

A second PCR, run for about 6 to 11 cycles, used a sample-barcoded 5' primer plus a J-beta primer mix. Every cDNA molecule carried a tag from a template-switch adaptor bearing 12 random nucleotides. TCRdb re-analysed the 5' RACE reads in MiXCR, keeping a single row per CDR3 protein. This table has about 800,000 distinct CDR3 sequences, approximately 25% appearing once. The CDR3 is 13 amino acids. The V gene's germline CDR1 is DFQATT and CDR2 SNEGSKA (reference sequence). Of note for this clonotype: Antigen unknown. A read error may produce the germline difference seen at one junction end.

These data were also reused for a study on T cells of mothers and their children. This second study says: With unrelated pairs as the comparison, related mother-child pairs had a slightly higher overlap that was not significant.

The chain combines TRBV20-1 with TRBJ1-1, with 7 positions matching TRBD1. The sample was blood. The TCR comes from a boy between 10 and 17 years old in good health. The CDR3 loop reads CSAQPGQTRPCLF. The CDR3 DNA reads TGCAGTGCCCAACCGGGACAGACCCGGCCATGTCTCTTT.